The next 17 T cell receptor beta chains were all read from a single sample in a study of blood T cells in healthy people across ages. With a J-beta primer mix and a sample-barcoded 5' primer, a second PCR ran about 6 to 11 cycles. TCRdb processed the 5' RACE reads anew with MiXCR; each CDR3 protein has one entry. The profile shows about 1.4 million distinct CDR3 sequences, approximately 59% of them singletons. What was sequenced was blood. These receptors came from a man aged 18 to 30 in good health.

The sample holds a few counts of this clonotype. This chain connects TRBV4-1 to TRBJ2-7; D not certain. Germline CDR1 reads MGHRA; CDR2 reads YSYEKL. This CDR3 has 13 amino acids. The V gene lost 4 bases and the J gene lost 5 bases, with 12 bases spanning the gap. For the CDR3, the DNA is TGCGCCAGCAGCCCTTCCGCCCTCAACGAGCAGTACTTC. It codes for CASSPSALNEQYF.

V and J are TRBV6-5 and TRBJ2-7; D is perhaps TRBD2 (6 bases). Deletions cut 0 bases from V and 6 bases from J, with 12 bases between. In germline, CDR1 is MNHEY, CDR2 SVGAGI. This CDR3 contains 14 residues. As DNA, the CDR3 is TGTGCCAGCAGTTACTCGTCTAGCGTTCTCGAGCAGTACTTC. This sequence encodes CASSYSSSVLEQYF.

The chain is built from TRBV29-1 and TRBJ2-1; 7 nucleotides agree with TRBD2. Germline assignment: CDR1 SQVTM and CDR2 ANQGSEA. The CDR3 contains 14 residues. The ends lost 8 bases at V and 0 bases at J; junction bases unmatched: 7. The CDR3 nucleotides read TGCAGCCCGTATGGCGGGAGCTCCTACAATGAGCAGTTCTTC. Translation: CSPYGGSSYNEQFF.

This clonotype has just a few counts. The CDR3 DNA reads as TGTGCCAGCGTGGGGACTAGTCCCTCCGGGGAGCAGTACTTC. Translated, it gives CASVGTSPSGEQYF. The V gene is TRBV6-2 or TRBV6-3, the J gene TRBJ2-5; 8 bases line up with TRBD2. Trimming took 8 bases from V and 11 from J; bases not matched to a gene: 16. The germline gives CDR1 MNHEY, CDR2 SVGEGT. The CDR3 loop spans 14 amino acids.

The J gene is TRBJ1-5, the V gene TRBV15; 7 bases map to TRBD1. The CDR3 spans 14 residues. Unmatched junction bases numbered 7, after V lost 5 bases and J lost 6 bases. Per germline, CDR1 LNHNV and CDR2 YYDKDF (reference sequence). This chain's CDR3 is CATSGRQGIQPQHF. The CDR3 coding sequence is TGTGCCACCAGCGGTAGACAGGGAATTCAGCCCCAGCATTTT.

This clonotype has more than one count but fewer than ten. The CDR3 spells CASSPQPTYEQYF. The CDR3 region has the DNA TGTGCCAGCAGTCCACAGCCGACCTACGAGCAGTACTTC. The J gene is TRBJ2-7, the V gene TRBV6-5; D unresolved. The germline V gene has CDR1 MNHEY and CDR2 SVGAGI. V lost 5 bases and J 2 bases, leaving 10 bases between the germline ends. The CDR3 sequence is 13 residues long.

The chain recombines TRBV20-1 with TRBJ1-2; a weak D match, TRBD1 (5 bases). This CDR3 is 12 amino acids long. Trimming stripped 5 bases from V and 4 bases from J, with 11 bases between. Germline V CDR1 and CDR2: DFQATT, SNEGSKA (reference sequence). CDR3 sequence: CSAPSGAYGYTF. DNA for the CDR3: TGCAGTGCTCCGTCCGGGGCCTATGGCTACACCTTC.

V is TRBV6-7 and J is TRBJ2-5; D may be TRBD2 (5 bases). TRBJ2-7 matches the DNA end more closely, so the J call is doubtful. TRBV6-7 is designated an ORF whose function remains uncertain. This CDR3 is 15 amino acids long. The CDR3 bases are TGTGCCAGCAGTTACTCTTCCCAACTAAGCGGCGAGCAGTACTTC. This sequence encodes CASSYSSQLSGEQYF.

The chain employs TRBV4-1 and TRBJ2-1; no clear D. Germline values: CDR1 MGHRA, CDR2 YSYEKL. With 3 bases removed from V and 7 bases from J, the gap between germline ends came to 13 bases. This CDR3 has 14 amino acids. CDR3 residues: CASSHMQESNEQFF. CDR3 in DNA: TGCGCCAGCAGCCACATGCAGGAGAGTAATGAGCAGTTCTTC.

This clonotype was found a few times. This chain links TRBV6-6 with TRBJ1-5; TRBD1 matches 9 bases. The CDR3 is 15 residues long. V dropped 5 bases and J dropped 1; count of bases not matched to a gene: 3. Germline loops: CDR1 MNHNY, CDR2 SVGAGI (reference sequence). The CDR3 is CASSRDRASNQPQHF. CDR3 DNA sequence: TGTGCCAGCAGTAGGGACAGGGCGAGCAATCAGCCCCAGCATTTT.

This clonotype occurred a few times. The V and J genes are TRBV7-6 and TRBJ2-7; D unresolved. This CDR3 spans 12 amino acids. Between the trimmed V and J ends, which lost 5 bases and 4 bases, there was a span of 9 bases. The germline gives CDR1 SGHVS, CDR2 FNYEAQ. The CDR3 nucleotides read TGTGCCAGCAGCCTTCACGGATACGAGCAGTACTTC. Encoded protein: CASSLHGYEQYF.

As DNA, the CDR3 is TGTGCCAGCATTAGGGGTTCGGGCAATGAGCAGTTCTTC. Its translation is CASIRGSGNEQFF. The chain is built from TRBV6-2 or TRBV6-3 and TRBJ2-1; tentatively, D is TRBD1 (5 bases). The CDR3 spans 13 residues. With 7 bases removed from V and 6 bases from J, the gap between germline ends came to 13 bases. The V gene's germline CDR1 is MNHEY and CDR2 SVGEGT.

This clonotype has more than one count but fewer than ten. The gene calls are TRBV7-9 and TRBJ2-2, with TRBD2 matching 8 bases. The trim removed 3 bases at V and 0 bases at J, leaving 6 bases unmatched. In germline, CDR1 is SEHNR, CDR2 FQNEAQ (reference sequence). The CDR3 loop spans 17 amino acids. The CDR3 DNA reads TGTGCCAGCAGCTTCGGAGCGGGAGATACGAACACCGGGGAGCTGTTTTTT. Its protein is CASSFGAGDTNTGELFF.

This chain uses TRBV2 with TRBJ2-4; TRBD1 aligns across 7 bases. The J call may be mistaken, given a closer DNA end match to TRBJ2-7. CDR1 is SNHLY and CDR2 is FYNNEI in the germline V gene. The CDR3 covers 14 residues. The CDR3 loop reads CATTIRDSSYEQYF. DNA for the CDR3: TGTGCCACAACTATCCGGGACAGTTCCTACGAGCAGTACTTC.

A word on this clonotype: This may be a read error, as it is one base from a much larger clone. The V and J genes are TRBV6-6 and TRBJ2-1; 10 nucleotides match TRBD2. This CDR3 is built from 15 residues. Germline V gene lookup returns CDR1 MNHNY and CDR2 SVGAGI (reference sequence). Losses at the gene ends were 6 bases for V and 2 bases for J; bases not matched to a gene: 4. CDR3 sequence reads: CASRSSGSAYNEQFF. The CDR3 DNA follows: TGTGCCAGCAGGTCTAGCGGGAGCGCCTACAATGAGCAGTTCTTC.

This clonotype was counted a few times. The genes are TRBV20-1 and TRBJ2-3; D is uncertain. The V gene lost 0 bases and the J gene lost 6 bases, with 7 bases spanning the gap. The CDR3 is 12 amino acids. Germline V gene sequence: CDR1 DFQATT, CDR2 SNEGSKA (reference sequence). The CDR3 nucleotides read TGCAGTGCTAGAGACCCGAGGGATACGCAGTATTTT. This encodes CSARDPRDTQYF.

The chain uses TRBV20-1 and TRBJ1-4; 7 bases match TRBD1. CDR1 and CDR2 (germline): DFQATT, SNEGSKA (reference sequence). V gave up 6 bases and J gave up 4 bases; unmatched junction bases: 8. This CDR3 contains 14 residues. The CDR3 loop is CSATRDSRNEKLFF. For the CDR3, the DNA is TGCAGTGCAACACGGGACAGTCGTAATGAAAAACTGTTTTTT.